The source of this T cell receptor beta chain is a study of shared clonotypes between healthy human individuals. Donation came from healthy HIV-negative adults that had no recent acute infections or vaccinations. Sequencing was performed with immunoSEQ multiplex PCR; in TCRdb, only in-frame clones are kept and a portion is missing. The sample has roughly 530,000 clones; almost 97% are singletons. The J segment lost 4 bases and the V segment lost 7 bases, leaving 9 bases of the junction unmatched. The CDR3 has 16 residues. From germline, CDR1 is MNHEY and CDR2 SMNVEV (reference sequence). What was sequenced was naive CD4+ T cells sorted from blood. Subset of the sample: CD45RA+ positively selected. This chain uses TRBV27 with TRBJ2-6, with 8 bases that match TRBD2. The clonotype originates from a woman in her twenties or thirties in good health. The CDR3 protein is CASKSGSERGANVLTF. CDR3 coding DNA: TGTGCCAGCAAGAGCGGGAGTGAAAGAGGGGCCAACGTCCTGACTTTC.